This T cell receptor (beta chain) was documented in a study of blood T cell repertoires in COVID-19. Study-level information: The origin of the acute and convalescent COVID-19 samples was the United States, Italy and Spain. Sources were T cells, B-cell-depleted T cells, or PBMCs; the material itself was cDNA or gDNA.

Authors' processing steps: By means of reference gene primer amplification, nucleated cell counts were estimated. Some clones are missing from TCRdb's copy, which holds only in-frame ones; the method was immunoSEQ multiplex PCR. The DNA was the basis for D and trimming; V, J and clone size are from that table. The sample has over 150,000 clones, approximately 90% seen once. V was trimmed by 0 bases and J by 4 bases, leaving 15 bases between them. The CDR3 totals 17 residues. CDR1 and CDR2 (germline): MGHRA, YSYEKL. What was sequenced was peripheral blood. The chain carries TRBV4-1 and TRBJ2-2; D is possibly TRBD2 (6 bases). The receptor was isolated from an older woman who had recovered from COVID-19. CDR3: CASSQEWAGRVTGELFF. CDR3 nucleotide sequence: TGCGCCAGCAGCCAAGAATGGGCCGGGAGAGTCACCGGGGAGCTGTTTTTT.